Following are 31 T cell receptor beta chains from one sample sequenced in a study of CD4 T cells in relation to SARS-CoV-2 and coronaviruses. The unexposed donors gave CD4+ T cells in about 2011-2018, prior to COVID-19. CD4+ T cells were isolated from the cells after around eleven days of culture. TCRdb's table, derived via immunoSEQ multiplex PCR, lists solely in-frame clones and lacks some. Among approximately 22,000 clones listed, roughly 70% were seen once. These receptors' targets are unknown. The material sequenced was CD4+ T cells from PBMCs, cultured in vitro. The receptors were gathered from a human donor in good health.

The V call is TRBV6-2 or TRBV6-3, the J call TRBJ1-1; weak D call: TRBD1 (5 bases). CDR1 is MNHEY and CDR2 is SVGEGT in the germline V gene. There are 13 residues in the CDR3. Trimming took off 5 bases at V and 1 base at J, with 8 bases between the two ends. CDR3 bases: TGTGCCAGCAGTCAACAGGCGAACACTGAAGCTTTCTTT. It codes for CASSQQANTEAFF.

The CDR3 DNA sequence: TGTGCCAGCAGTGAAAGGCAGGGGGTTGAAGCTTTCTTT. Translation: CASSERQGVEAFF. V gene TRBV2 combines with J gene TRBJ1-1; the match to TRBD1 covers 7 bases. There are 13 residues in the CDR3. The junction had 4 bases not matched to a gene; V was cut back by 2 bases and J by 7 bases. Germline-derived CDR1 and CDR2 are SNHLY and FYNNEI.

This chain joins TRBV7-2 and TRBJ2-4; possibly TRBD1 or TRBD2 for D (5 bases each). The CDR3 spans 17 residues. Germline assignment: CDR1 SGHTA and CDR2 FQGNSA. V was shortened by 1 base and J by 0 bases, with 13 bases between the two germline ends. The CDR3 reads CASSLGGGNRAKNIQYF. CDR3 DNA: TGTGCCAGCAGCTTAGGTGGGGGTAATAGAGCCAAAAACATTCAGTACTTC.

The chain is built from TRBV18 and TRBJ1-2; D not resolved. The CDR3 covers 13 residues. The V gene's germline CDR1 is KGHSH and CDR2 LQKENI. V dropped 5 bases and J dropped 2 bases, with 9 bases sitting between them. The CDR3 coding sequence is TGTGCCAGCTCAGGTTCGGGGAACTATGGCTACACCTTC. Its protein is CASSGSGNYGYTF.

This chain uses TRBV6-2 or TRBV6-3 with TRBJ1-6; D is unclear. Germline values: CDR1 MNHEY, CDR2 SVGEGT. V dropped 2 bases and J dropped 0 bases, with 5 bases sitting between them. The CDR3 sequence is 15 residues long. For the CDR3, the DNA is TGTGCCAGCAGTTACGGCGGCTCCTATAATTCACCCCTCCACTTT. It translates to CASSYGGSYNSPLHF.

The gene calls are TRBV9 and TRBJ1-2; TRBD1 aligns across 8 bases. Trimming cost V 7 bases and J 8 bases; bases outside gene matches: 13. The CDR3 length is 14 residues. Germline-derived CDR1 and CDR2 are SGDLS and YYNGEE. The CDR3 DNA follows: TGTGCCAGCGGGACGGGGGACAGGTTGCCCGGCTACACCTTC. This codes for CASGTGDRLPGYTF.

The DNA of the CDR3 is TGTGCCAGCAGCGGGTCCGGGACTAGCGGGCTCGCGACCCAGTACTTC. Translating gives CASSGSGTSGLATQYF. The J gene is TRBJ2-5, the V gene TRBV7-2, with 12 nucleotides matching TRBD2. The CDR3 covers 16 residues. The trim removed 5 bases at V and 7 bases at J, leaving 11 bases unmatched. Germline CDR1 and CDR2: SGHTA and FQGNSA.

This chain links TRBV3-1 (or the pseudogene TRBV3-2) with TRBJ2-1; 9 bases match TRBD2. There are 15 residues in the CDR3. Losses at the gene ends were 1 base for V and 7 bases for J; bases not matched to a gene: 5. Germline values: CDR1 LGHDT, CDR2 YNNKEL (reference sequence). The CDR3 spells CASSQGAGGQNEQFF. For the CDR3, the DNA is TGTGCCAGCAGCCAAGGGGCGGGGGGGCAAAATGAGCAGTTCTTC.

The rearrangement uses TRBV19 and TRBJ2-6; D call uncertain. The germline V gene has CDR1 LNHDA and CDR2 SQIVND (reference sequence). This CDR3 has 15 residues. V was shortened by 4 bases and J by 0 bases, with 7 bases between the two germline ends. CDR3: CASSKQGSGANVLTF. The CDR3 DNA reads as TGTGCCAGTAGTAAACAAGGCTCTGGGGCCAACGTCCTGACTTTC.

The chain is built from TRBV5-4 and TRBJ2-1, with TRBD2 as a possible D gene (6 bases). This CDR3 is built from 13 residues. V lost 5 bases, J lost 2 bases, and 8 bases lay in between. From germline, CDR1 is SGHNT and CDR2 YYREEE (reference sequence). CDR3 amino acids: CASSSGTYNEQFF. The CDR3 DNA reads TGTGCCAGCAGTAGCGGTACCTACAATGAGCAGTTCTTC. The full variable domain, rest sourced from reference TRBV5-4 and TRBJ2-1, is ETGVTQSPTHLIKTRGQQVTLRCSSQSGHNTVSWYQQALGQGPQFIFQYYREEENGRGNFPPRFSGLQFPNYSSELNVNALELDDSALYLCASSSGTYNEQFFGPGTRLTVL.

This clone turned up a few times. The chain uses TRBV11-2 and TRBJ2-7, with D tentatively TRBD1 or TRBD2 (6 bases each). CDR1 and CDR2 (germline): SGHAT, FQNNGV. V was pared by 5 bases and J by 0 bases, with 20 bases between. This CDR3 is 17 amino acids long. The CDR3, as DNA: TGTGCCAGCAGCCCGAGGGGGACTTGGTCTAGCTCCTACGAGCAGTACTTC. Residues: CASSPRGTWSSSYEQYF.

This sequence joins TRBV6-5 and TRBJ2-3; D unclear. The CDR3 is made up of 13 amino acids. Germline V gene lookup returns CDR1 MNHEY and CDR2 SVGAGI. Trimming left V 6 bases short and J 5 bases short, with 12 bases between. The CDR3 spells CASRTDRRDTQYF. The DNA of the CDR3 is TGTGCCAGCAGGACGGATCGGAGAGATACGCAGTATTTT.

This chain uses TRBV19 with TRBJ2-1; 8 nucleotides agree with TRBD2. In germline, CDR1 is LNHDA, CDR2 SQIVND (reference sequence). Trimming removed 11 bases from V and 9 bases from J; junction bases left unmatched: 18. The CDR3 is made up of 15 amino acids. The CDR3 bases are TGTGCCTCCCGTGGGGGAAGCGGGAGAAACGGTGAGCAGTTCTTC. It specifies CASRGGSGRNGEQFF.

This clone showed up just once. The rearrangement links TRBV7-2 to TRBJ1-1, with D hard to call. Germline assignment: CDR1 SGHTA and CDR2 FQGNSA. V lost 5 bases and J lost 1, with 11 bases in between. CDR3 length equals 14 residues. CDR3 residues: CASSPRPANTEAFF. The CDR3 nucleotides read TGTGCCAGCAGCCCCCGTCCGGCGAACACTGAAGCTTTCTTT. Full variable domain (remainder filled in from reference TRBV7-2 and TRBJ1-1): GAGVSQSPSNKVTEKGKDVELRCDPISGHTALYWYRQSLGQGLEFLIYFQGNSAPDKSGLPSDRFSAERTGGSVSTLTIQRTQQEDSAVYLCASSPRPANTEAFFGQGTRLTVV.

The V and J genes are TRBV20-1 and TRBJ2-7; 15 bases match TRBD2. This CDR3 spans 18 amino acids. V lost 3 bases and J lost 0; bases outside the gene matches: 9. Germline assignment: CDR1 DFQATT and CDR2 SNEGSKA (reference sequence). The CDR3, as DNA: TGCAGTGCTAGTCCCGGGACTAGCGGGAGGTCCGGCTCCTACGAGCAGTACTTC. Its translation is CSASPGTSGRSGSYEQYF.

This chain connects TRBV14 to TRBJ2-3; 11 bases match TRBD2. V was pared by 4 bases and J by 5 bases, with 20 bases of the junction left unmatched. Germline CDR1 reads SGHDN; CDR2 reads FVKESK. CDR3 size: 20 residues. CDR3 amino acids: CASSPYQAVLAGEPGDTQYF. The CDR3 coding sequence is TGTGCCAGCAGCCCCTATCAGGCGGTACTAGCGGGAGAGCCAGGAGATACGCAGTATTTT.

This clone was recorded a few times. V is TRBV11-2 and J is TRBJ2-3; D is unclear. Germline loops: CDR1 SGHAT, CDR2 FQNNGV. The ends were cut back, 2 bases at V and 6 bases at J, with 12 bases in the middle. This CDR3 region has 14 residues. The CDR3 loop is CASSLSSLGDTQYF. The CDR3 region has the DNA TGTGCCAGCAGCTTAAGTTCGCTGGGGGATACGCAGTATTTT.

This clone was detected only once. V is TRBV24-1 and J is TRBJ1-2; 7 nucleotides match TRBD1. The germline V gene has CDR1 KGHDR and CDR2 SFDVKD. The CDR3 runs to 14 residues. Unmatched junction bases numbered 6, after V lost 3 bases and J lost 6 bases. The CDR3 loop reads CATSDGRGSDGYTF. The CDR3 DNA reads TGTGCCACCAGTGATGGCAGGGGGAGCGATGGCTACACCTTC.

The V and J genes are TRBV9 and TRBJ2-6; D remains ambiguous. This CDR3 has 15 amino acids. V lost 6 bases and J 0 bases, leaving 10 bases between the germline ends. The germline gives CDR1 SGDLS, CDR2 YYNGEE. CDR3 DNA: TGTGCCAGCACCACCCCGCTCTCTGGGGCCAACGTCCTGACTTTC. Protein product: CASTTPLSGANVLTF.

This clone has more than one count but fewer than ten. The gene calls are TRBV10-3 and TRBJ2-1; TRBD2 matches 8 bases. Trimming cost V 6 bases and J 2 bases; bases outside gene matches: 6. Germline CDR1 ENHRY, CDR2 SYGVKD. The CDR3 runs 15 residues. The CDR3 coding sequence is TGTGCCATCAGCGCCCGGGGGGGGACCTACAATGAGCAGTTCTTC. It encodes CAISARGGTYNEQFF.

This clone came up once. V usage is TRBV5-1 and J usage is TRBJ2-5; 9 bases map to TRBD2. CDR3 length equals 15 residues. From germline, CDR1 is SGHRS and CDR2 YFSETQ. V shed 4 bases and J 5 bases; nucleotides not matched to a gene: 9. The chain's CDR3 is CASSPTSGGSETQYF. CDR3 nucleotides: TGCGCCAGCAGCCCGACTAGCGGTGGTTCGGAGACCCAGTACTTC.

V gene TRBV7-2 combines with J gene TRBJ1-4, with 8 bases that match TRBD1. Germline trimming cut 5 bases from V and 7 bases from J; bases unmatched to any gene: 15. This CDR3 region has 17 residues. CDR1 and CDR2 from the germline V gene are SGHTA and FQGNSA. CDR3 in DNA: TGTGCCAGCAGCCTTGGGGTTCGGACAGGGTCTACTGAAAAACTGTTTTTT. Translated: CASSLGVRTGSTEKLFF.

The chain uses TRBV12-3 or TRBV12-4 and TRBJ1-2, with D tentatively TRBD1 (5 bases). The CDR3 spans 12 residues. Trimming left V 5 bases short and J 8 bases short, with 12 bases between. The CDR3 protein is CASSPGGRGYTF. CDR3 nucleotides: TGTGCCAGCAGTCCCGGGGGAAGAGGCTACACCTTC.

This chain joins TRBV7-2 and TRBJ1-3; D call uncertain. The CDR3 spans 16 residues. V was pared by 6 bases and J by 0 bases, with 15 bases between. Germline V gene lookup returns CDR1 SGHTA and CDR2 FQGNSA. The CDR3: CASRRGRTSSGNTIYF. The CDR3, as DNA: TGTGCCAGCAGACGAGGCAGGACGAGCTCTGGAAACACCATATATTTT.

The CDR3 nucleotides are TGTGCCAGCAGTGACCCTTATAAAGGGAAGAACACTGAAGCTTTCTTT. Its protein is CASSDPYKGKNTEAFF. The chain couples TRBV6-1 to TRBJ1-1; no firm D call. Trimming left V 3 bases short and J 1 base short, with 15 bases between. Germline loops: CDR1 MNHNS, CDR2 SASEGT. The CDR3 runs 16 residues.

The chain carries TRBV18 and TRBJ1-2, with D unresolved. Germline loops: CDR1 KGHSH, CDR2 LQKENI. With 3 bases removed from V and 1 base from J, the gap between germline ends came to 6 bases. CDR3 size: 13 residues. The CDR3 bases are TGTGCCAGCTCACCTGGGGATAACTATGGCTACACCTTC. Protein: CASSPGDNYGYTF.

The CDR3 nucleotides read TGTGCCAGCAGCACGCGGACAGGGAGGTCCTACGAGCAGTACTTC. Amino acids: CASSTRTGRSYEQYF. This chain joins TRBV7-9 and TRBJ2-7, with 8 bases fitting TRBD1. CDR3 size: 15 residues. Trimming took 5 bases from V and 1 from J; bases not matched to a gene: 7. Per the germline V gene, CDR1 is SEHNR and CDR2 is FQNEAQ (reference sequence).

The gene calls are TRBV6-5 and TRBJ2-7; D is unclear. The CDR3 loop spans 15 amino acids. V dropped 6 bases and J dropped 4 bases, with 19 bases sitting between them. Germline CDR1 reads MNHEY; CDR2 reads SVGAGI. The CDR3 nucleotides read TGTGCCAGCAGCCCCAGACCTGAAATTTTTTACGAGCAGTACTTC. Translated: CASSPRPEIFYEQYF.

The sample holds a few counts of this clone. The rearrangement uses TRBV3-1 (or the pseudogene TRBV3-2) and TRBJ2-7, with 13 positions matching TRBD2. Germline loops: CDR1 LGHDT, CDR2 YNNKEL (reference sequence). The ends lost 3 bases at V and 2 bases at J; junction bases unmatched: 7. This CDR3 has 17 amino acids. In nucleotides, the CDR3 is TGTGCCAGCAGCCACGGAATCACTAGCGGGAGGGCCTACGAGCAGTACTTC. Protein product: CASSHGITSGRAYEQYF.

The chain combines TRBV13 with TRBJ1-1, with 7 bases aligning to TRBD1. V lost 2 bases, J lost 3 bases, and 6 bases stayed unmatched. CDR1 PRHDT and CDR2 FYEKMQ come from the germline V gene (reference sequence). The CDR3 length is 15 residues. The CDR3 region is CASSLFGRGDTEAFF. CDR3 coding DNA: TGTGCCAGCAGCTTATTTGGCAGGGGGGACACTGAAGCTTTCTTT.

The CDR3 region has the DNA TGTGCCAGCTCACCATCTGGGGTAGGGCAATACGAGCAGTACTTC. Amino acids: CASSPSGVGQYEQYF. This chain links TRBV18 with TRBJ2-7; no reliable D call. The CDR3 is made up of 15 amino acids. The V and J ends lost 2 bases and 4 bases respectively, with 15 bases between them. Looked up from germline, CDR1 is KGHSH and CDR2 is LQKENI.